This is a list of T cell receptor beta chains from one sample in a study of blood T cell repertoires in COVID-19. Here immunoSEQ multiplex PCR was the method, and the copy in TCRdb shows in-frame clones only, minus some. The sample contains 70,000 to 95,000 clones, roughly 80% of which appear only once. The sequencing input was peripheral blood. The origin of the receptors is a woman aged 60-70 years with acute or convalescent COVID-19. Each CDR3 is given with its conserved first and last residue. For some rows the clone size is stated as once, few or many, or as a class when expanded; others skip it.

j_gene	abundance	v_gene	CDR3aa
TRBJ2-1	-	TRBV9	CASSPRTSGFNNEQFF
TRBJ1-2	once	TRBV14	CASSQGIDRVRGYTF
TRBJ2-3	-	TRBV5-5	CASSFTPGQAHVGYF
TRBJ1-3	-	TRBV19	CASSIRQISGNTIYF
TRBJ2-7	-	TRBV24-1	CASDSSPRYF
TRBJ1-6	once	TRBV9	CASSVRQNSPLHF
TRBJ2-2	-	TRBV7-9	CASSSSTGELFF
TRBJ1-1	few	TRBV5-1	CASRLQTSTLTEAFF
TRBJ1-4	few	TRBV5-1	CASSPGGADEKLFF
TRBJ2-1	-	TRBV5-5	CASSLAVVAVNNEQFF
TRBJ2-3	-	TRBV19	CASSRLESTDTQYF
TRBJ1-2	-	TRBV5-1	CASSSGENYGYTF
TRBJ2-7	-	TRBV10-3	CAISEPLGQGVAYEQYF
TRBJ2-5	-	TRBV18	CASSLQGYLGETQYF
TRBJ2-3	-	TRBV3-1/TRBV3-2	CASSQLATDTQYF
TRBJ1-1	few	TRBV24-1	CATSGGGNTEAFF
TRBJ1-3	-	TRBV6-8	CASSYVGASGNTIYF
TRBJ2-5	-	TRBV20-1	CSASGLAGGPETQYF
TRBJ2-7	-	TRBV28	CASSLLSYEQYF
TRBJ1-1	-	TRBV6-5	CASHPGGGASEAFF
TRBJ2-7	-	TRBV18	CASSRGTDYEQYF
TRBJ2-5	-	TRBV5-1	CASSRRSRDRAETQYF
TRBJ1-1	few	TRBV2	CASSEVRGEAFF
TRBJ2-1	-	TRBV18	CASSPPAASSYNEQFF
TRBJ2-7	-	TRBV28	CASSPGGSYEQYF
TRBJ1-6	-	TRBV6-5	CASSYGWNRGSPLHF
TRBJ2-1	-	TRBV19	CASTLAGGWEQFF
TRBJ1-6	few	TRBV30	CALSPLHF
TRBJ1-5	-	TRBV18	CASSPASGNQPQHF
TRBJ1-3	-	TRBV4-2	CASSQDDRGLSGNTIYF
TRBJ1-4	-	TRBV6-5	CASSFRGANEKLFF
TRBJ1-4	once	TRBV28	CASSLSGTGEKLFF
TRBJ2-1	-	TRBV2	CASSVQLGSYNEQFF
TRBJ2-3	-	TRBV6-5	CASDLAGSGRDTQYF
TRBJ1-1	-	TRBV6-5	CASRRAQGNTEAFF
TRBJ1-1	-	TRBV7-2	CASSYLQGAPNTEAFF
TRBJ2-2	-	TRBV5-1	CASSRDKTNTGELFF
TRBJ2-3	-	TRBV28	CASRLRGLAWSTDTQYF
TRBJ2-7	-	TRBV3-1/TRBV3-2	CASSRVAGTGINEQYF
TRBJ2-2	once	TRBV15	CATSRDFAGTGGTGELFF
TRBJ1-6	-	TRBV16	CASSRDRVNSPLHF
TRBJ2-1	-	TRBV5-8	CASSGGQASSYNEQFF
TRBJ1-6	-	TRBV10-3	CAIRGGRDSPLHF
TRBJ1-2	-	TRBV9	CASSVGQNYGYTF
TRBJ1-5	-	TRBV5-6	CASSLGNGQPQHF
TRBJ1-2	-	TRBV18	CASSPRGQWTYGYTF
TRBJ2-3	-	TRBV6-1	CASSERGLDTQYF
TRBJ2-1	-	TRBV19	CASLLAGGMRNEQFF
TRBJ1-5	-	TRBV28	CASSFGGEGNGNQPQHF
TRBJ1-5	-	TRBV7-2	CASSLPGGHQPQHF
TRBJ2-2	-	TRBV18	CASSPDRIWGITGELFF
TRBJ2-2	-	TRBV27	CASSWGGVNTGELFF
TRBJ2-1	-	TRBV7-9	CASSTPSRGNEQFF
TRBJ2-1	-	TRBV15	CATKLAGGPSNEQFF
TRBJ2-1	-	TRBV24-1	CATRRTSNDNEQFF
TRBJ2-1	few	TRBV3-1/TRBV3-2	CASSQYSEQFF
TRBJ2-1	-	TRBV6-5	CASRVTGQGANEQFF
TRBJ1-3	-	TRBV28	CASSLMGGGNTIYF
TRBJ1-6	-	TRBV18	CASSPAGQGGNSPLHF